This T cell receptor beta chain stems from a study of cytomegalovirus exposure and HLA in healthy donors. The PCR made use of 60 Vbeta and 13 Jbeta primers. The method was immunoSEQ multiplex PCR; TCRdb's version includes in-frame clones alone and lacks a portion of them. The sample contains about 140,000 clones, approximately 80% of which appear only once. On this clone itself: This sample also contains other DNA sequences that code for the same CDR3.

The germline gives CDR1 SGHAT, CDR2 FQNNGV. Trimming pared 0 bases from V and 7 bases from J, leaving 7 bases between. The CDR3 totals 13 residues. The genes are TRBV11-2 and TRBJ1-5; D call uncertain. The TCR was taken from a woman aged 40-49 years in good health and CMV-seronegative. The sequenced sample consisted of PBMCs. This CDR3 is CASSLEGGQPQHF. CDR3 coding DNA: TGTGCCAGCAGCTTAGAGGGAGGCCAGCCCCAGCATTTT.